The rows below give T cell receptor beta chains drawn from one sample of a study of T cell responses to AZD1222 COVID-19 vaccine. The protocol was immunoSEQ multiplex PCR, while the TCRdb copy is restricted to in-frame clones and leaves out a portion. Among around 73,000 clones listed, nearly 90% were seen once. Material: peripheral blood, obtained 28 days after the second AZD1222 dose. All receptors derive from an adult who received the AZD1222 COVID-19 vaccine. CDR3s include the opening cysteine and the closing phenylalanine or tryptophan. Fields, in order: D gene, clone size, V gene, J gene, CDR3 protein, CDR3 DNA. The D gene is left open where the match is weak. Some rows mark clone size as missing; the rest say once, few, many or name a class of expanded clone.

d_gene: .; abundance: .; v_gene: TRBV11-1; j_gene: TRBJ1-3; CDR3aa: CASSTDSSGNTIYF; CDR3nt: TGTGCCAGCAGCACGGACAGCTCTGGAAACACCATATATTTT
d_gene: TRBD1; abundance: .; v_gene: TRBV30; j_gene: TRBJ1-1; CDR3aa: CAWRRTGEGAEAFF; CDR3nt: TGTGCCTGGAGGAGGACAGGCGAAGGGGCTGAAGCTTTCTTT
d_gene: TRBD1; abundance: once; v_gene: TRBV19; j_gene: TRBJ1-2; CDR3aa: CASSPMGQGLGYGYTF; CDR3nt: TGTGCCAGTAGTCCCATGGGACAGGGGCTCGGTTATGGCTACACCTTC
d_gene: TRBD1; abundance: once; v_gene: TRBV5-4; j_gene: TRBJ1-1; CDR3aa: CASSLGGPGGNTEAFF; CDR3nt: TGTGCCAGCAGCTTGGGAGGGCCAGGGGGCAACACTGAAGCTTTCTTT
d_gene: .; abundance: .; v_gene: TRBV28; j_gene: TRBJ1-3; CDR3aa: CASSAGGSGNTIYF; CDR3nt: TGTGCCAGCTCCGCGGGGGGCTCTGGAAACACCATATATTTT
d_gene: TRBD2; abundance: .; v_gene: TRBV2; j_gene: TRBJ2-7; CDR3aa: CASSAGGLRTYEQYF; CDR3nt: TGTGCCAGCAGTGCGGGGGGGCTGAGGACCTACGAGCAGTACTTC
d_gene: TRBD1; abundance: .; v_gene: TRBV18; j_gene: TRBJ2-7; CDR3aa: CASSRTTGISYEQYF; CDR3nt: TGTGCCAGCTCCCGAACGACAGGGATCTCCTACGAGCAGTACTTC
d_gene: .; abundance: .; v_gene: TRBV28; j_gene: TRBJ2-2; CDR3aa: CASSLGGKDTGELFF; CDR3nt: TGTGCCAGCAGTTTGGGGGGAAAGGACACCGGGGAGCTGTTTTTT
d_gene: .; abundance: .; v_gene: TRBV4-2; j_gene: TRBJ2-4; CDR3aa: CASSQDRNSQNIQYF; CDR3nt: TGTGCCAGCAGCCAAGATCGGAACAGCCAAAACATTCAGTACTTC
d_gene: .; abundance: once; v_gene: TRBV6-1; j_gene: TRBJ1-1; CDR3aa: CASSETRGAEAFF; CDR3nt: TGTGCCAGCAGTGAAACGAGGGGCGCTGAAGCTTTCTTT
d_gene: .; abundance: .; v_gene: TRBV5-1; j_gene: TRBJ2-3; CDR3aa: CASSLSGVGTDTQYF; CDR3nt: TGCGCCAGCAGCTTGTCAGGAGTGGGGACAGATACGCAGTATTTT
d_gene: .; abundance: .; v_gene: TRBV21-1; j_gene: TRBJ2-7; CDR3aa: CASSTPGLADSSSYEQYF; CDR3nt: TGTGCCAGCAGCACCCCGGGACTAGCGGACTCGAGCTCCTACGAGCAGTACTTC
d_gene: .; abundance: .; v_gene: TRBV28; j_gene: TRBJ1-4; CDR3aa: CASSSLGGVREKLFF; CDR3nt: TGTGCCAGCAGTTCTCTGGGGGGGGTGCGGGAAAAACTGTTTTTT
d_gene: TRBD2; abundance: .; v_gene: TRBV3-1/TRBV3-2; j_gene: TRBJ2-1; CDR3aa: CASSQGLAGRGYEQFF; CDR3nt: TGTGCCAGCAGCCAAGGACTAGCGGGAAGGGGCTATGAGCAGTTCTTC
d_gene: .; abundance: .; v_gene: TRBV4-1; j_gene: TRBJ1-5; CDR3aa: CASSNQGYQPQHF; CDR3nt: TGCGCCAGCAGCAACCAGGGTTATCAGCCCCAGCATTTT
d_gene: TRBD1; abundance: few; v_gene: TRBV27; j_gene: TRBJ2-7; CDR3aa: CASSHRGYEQYF; CDR3nt: TGTGCCAGCAGTCACAGGGGCTACGAGCAGTACTTC
d_gene: .; abundance: .; v_gene: TRBV4-1; j_gene: TRBJ2-5; CDR3aa: CASSQEDSGETQYF; CDR3nt: TGCGCCAGCAGCCAAGAGGATTCGGGGGAGACCCAGTACTTC
d_gene: TRBD1; abundance: .; v_gene: TRBV2; j_gene: TRBJ1-5; CDR3aa: CASSPGQGNQPQHF; CDR3nt: TGTGCCAGCAGCCCGGGACAGGGGAATCAGCCCCAGCATTTT
d_gene: .; abundance: few; v_gene: TRBV30; j_gene: TRBJ1-5; CDR3aa: CAWSVSGAQPQHF; CDR3nt: TGTGCCTGGAGTGTTTCAGGGGCTCAGCCCCAGCATTTT
d_gene: TRBD2; abundance: .; v_gene: TRBV7-3; j_gene: TRBJ2-2; CDR3aa: CASSLRTSGSGDTGELFF; CDR3nt: TGTGCCAGCAGCCTCAGGACTAGCGGGAGCGGGGACACCGGGGAGCTGTTTTTT
d_gene: .; abundance: .; v_gene: TRBV5-6; j_gene: TRBJ1-2; CDR3aa: CASSLGPTDGYTF; CDR3nt: TGTGCCAGCAGCTTGGGACCAACCGATGGCTACACCTTC
d_gene: .; abundance: .; v_gene: TRBV7-8; j_gene: TRBJ2-3; CDR3aa: CASSAGQRTDTQYF; CDR3nt: TGTGCCAGCAGCGCGGGACAGCGCACAGATACGCAGTATTTT
d_gene: TRBD2; abundance: .; v_gene: TRBV24-1; j_gene: TRBJ2-1; CDR3aa: CATSESGLADYNEQFF; CDR3nt: TGTGCCACCAGTGAATCGGGACTAGCGGACTACAATGAGCAGTTCTTC
d_gene: TRBD1; abundance: few; v_gene: TRBV9; j_gene: TRBJ1-2; CDR3aa: CASSLGTGGTYGYTF; CDR3nt: TGTGCCAGCAGCTTAGGGACAGGGGGCACCTATGGCTACACCTTC
d_gene: TRBD1; abundance: .; v_gene: TRBV5-1; j_gene: TRBJ2-2; CDR3aa: CASSFDRGGTGELFF; CDR3nt: TGCGCCAGCAGCTTCGACAGGGGAGGCACCGGGGAGCTGTTTTTT
d_gene: TRBD1; abundance: .; v_gene: TRBV2; j_gene: TRBJ1-2; CDR3aa: CASRVGQGGYTF; CDR3nt: TGTGCCAGCAGGGTTGGACAGGGAGGCTACACCTTC
d_gene: TRBD1; abundance: .; v_gene: TRBV7-9; j_gene: TRBJ1-2; CDR3aa: CASSPFVGTGSGYTF; CDR3nt: TGTGCCAGCAGCCCGTTTGTGGGGACAGGGAGTGGCTACACCTTC
d_gene: .; abundance: few; v_gene: TRBV6-5; j_gene: TRBJ2-3; CDR3aa: CASSYRQRDTQYF; CDR3nt: TGTGCCAGCAGTTATCGACAGCGGGATACGCAGTATTTT
d_gene: .; abundance: .; v_gene: TRBV24-1; j_gene: TRBJ2-2; CDR3aa: CATSDRGATGELFF; CDR3nt: TGTGCCACCAGTGATCGGGGGGCCACCGGGGAGCTGTTTTTT
d_gene: .; abundance: few; v_gene: TRBV7-3; j_gene: TRBJ2-7; CDR3aa: CASSLRGGEQYF; CDR3nt: TGTGCCAGCAGCTTAAGAGGGGGCGAGCAGTACTTC
d_gene: .; abundance: .; v_gene: TRBV15; j_gene: TRBJ1-3; CDR3aa: CATSRDRGYSGNTIYF; CDR3nt: TGTGCCACCAGCAGAGATCGGGGGTACTCTGGAAACACCATATATTTT
d_gene: .; abundance: .; v_gene: TRBV6-6; j_gene: TRBJ2-5; CDR3aa: CASRLGGHRQETQYF; CDR3nt: TGTGCCAGCCGGCTTGGAGGTCACAGACAAGAGACCCAGTACTTC
d_gene: .; abundance: few; v_gene: TRBV24-1; j_gene: TRBJ2-7; CDR3aa: CATSSGVDNSYEQYF; CDR3nt: TGTGCCACCAGTTCAGGGGTAGACAATTCCTACGAGCAGTACTTC
d_gene: TRBD1; abundance: .; v_gene: TRBV12-3/TRBV12-4; j_gene: TRBJ2-7; CDR3aa: CASRPGQGGEQYF; CDR3nt: TGTGCCAGCAGACCGGGACAGGGGGGCGAGCAGTACTTC
d_gene: TRBD1; abundance: .; v_gene: TRBV18; j_gene: TRBJ2-7; CDR3aa: CATSRTGRGEQYF; CDR3nt: TGTGCCACCTCCCGGACAGGGAGAGGCGAGCAGTACTTC
d_gene: .; abundance: .; v_gene: TRBV6-5; j_gene: TRBJ2-1; CDR3aa: CASSSNTPPNNEQFF; CDR3nt: TGTGCCAGCAGTAGTAACACCCCCCCGAACAATGAGCAGTTCTTC
d_gene: .; abundance: .; v_gene: TRBV11-3; j_gene: TRBJ2-3; CDR3aa: CASSQSMADTQYF; CDR3nt: TGTGCCAGCAGCCAGTCTATGGCCGATACGCAGTATTTT
d_gene: .; abundance: .; v_gene: TRBV7-9; j_gene: TRBJ1-2; CDR3aa: CASSLVGPRVYGYTF; CDR3nt: TGTGCCAGCAGCTTAGTAGGACCTAGGGTCTATGGCTACACCTTC
d_gene: .; abundance: .; v_gene: TRBV12-3/TRBV12-4; j_gene: TRBJ2-7; CDR3aa: CASSSVRYEQYF; CDR3nt: TGTGCCAGCAGTTCGGTTAGGTACGAGCAGTACTTC
d_gene: TRBD1; abundance: once; v_gene: TRBV6-5; j_gene: TRBJ1-5; CDR3aa: CASSPRTGRQPQHF; CDR3nt: TGTGCCAGCAGTCCCCGGACAGGGCGTCAGCCCCAGCATTTT
d_gene: .; abundance: once; v_gene: TRBV6-1; j_gene: TRBJ2-7; CDR3aa: CASSEIPGTVPYEQYF; CDR3nt: TGTGCCAGCAGTGAAATCCCCGGGACCGTGCCTTACGAGCAGTACTTC
d_gene: TRBD2; abundance: .; v_gene: TRBV6-5; j_gene: TRBJ2-2; CDR3aa: CASRREGNTGELFF; CDR3nt: TGTGCCAGCCGGCGGGAGGGGAACACCGGGGAGCTGTTTTTT
d_gene: .; abundance: .; v_gene: TRBV19; j_gene: TRBJ2-3; CDR3aa: CASRVRHSTDTQYF; CDR3nt: TGTGCCAGTAGGGTGCGGCATAGCACAGATACGCAGTATTTT
d_gene: .; abundance: .; v_gene: TRBV27; j_gene: TRBJ2-1; CDR3aa: CASSPFVGPNEQFF; CDR3nt: TGTGCCAGCAGTCCTTTCGTGGGCCCCAATGAGCAGTTCTTC